Presented here are 17 T cell receptor beta chains from one specimen sequenced in a study of T cells in Graves' hyperthyroidism and ophthalmopathy. The TCR beta CDR3 regions underwent amplification using RNA transcripts as the source. The HTBI primer set was used in a first-round RT-PCR of the TCR CDR3. Each CDR3 protein is one row after TCRdb ran MiXCR on the multiplex PCR reads. The table lists 300,000 to 400,000 distinct CDR3 sequences, 18% of them singletons. Specimen: blood. All receptors come from a woman aged 45 to 65 with Graves' hyperthyroidism.

Concerning this clonotype: This clone may be a read error of a much larger clone one base away. J is TRBJ2-2 and V is TRBV2, with 8 bases identical to TRBD2. The CDR3 has 16 residues. With 1 base clipped from V and 4 bases from J, the junction kept 5 bases outside the gene matches. Per the germline V gene, CDR1 is SNHLY and CDR2 is FYNNEI. CDR3 sequence reads: CASSEGTSFGTGELFF. CDR3 nucleotides: TGTGCCAGCAGTGAAGGGACTAGCTTCGGCACCGGGGAGCTGTTTTTT.

This clonotype was recorded many times. The rearrangement uses TRBV18 and TRBJ1-1; D is perhaps TRBD1 (5 bases). V lost 4 bases and J 8 bases, leaving 11 bases between the germline ends. This CDR3 comprises 12 residues. Germline V CDR1 and CDR2: KGHSH, LQKENI. The DNA for the CDR3 is TGTGCCAGCTCACAATACCGGGACGAAGCTTTCTTT. Translating gives CASSQYRDEAFF.

This clonotype was seen at least ten times. V and J are TRBV20-1 and TRBJ1-1; D is unresolved. The CDR3 extends over 13 amino acids. The V gene's germline CDR1 is DFQATT and CDR2 SNEGSKA (reference sequence). V was pared by 7 bases and J by 4 bases, with 16 bases between. CDR3 sequence reads: CSVPAREGTEAFF. CDR3 nucleotide sequence: TGCAGTGTCCCCGCTAGGGAGGGCACTGAAGCTTTCTTT.

This clonotype was counted many times. This sequence joins TRBV28 and TRBJ1-1; 9 bases match TRBD1. Germline V gene lookup returns CDR1 MDHEN and CDR2 SYDVKM. V trimming: 8 bases; J trimming: 4 bases; junction bases outside the gene matches: 8. The CDR3 runs 14 residues. CDR3 sequence (DNA): TGTGCCAGCTATAGACAGGGGGGAATCACTGAAGCTTTCTTT. Protein: CASYRQGGITEAFF.

This clonotype was detected only a few times. The V call is TRBV13, the J call TRBJ1-6, with D possibly being TRBD1 (5 bases). The CDR3 has 16 amino acids. Germline assignment: CDR1 PRHDT and CDR2 FYEKMQ (reference sequence). The V end was cut by 3 bases, the J end by 4 bases, with 13 bases between. The CDR3, as DNA: TGTGCCAGCAGCTTGGGTCAGGGAGAGTATAATTCACCCCTCCACTTT. Its protein product is CASSLGQGEYNSPLHF. The full variable domain, completed using reference TRBV13 and TRBJ1-6, is AAGVIQSPRHLIKEKRETATLKCYPIPRHDTVYWYQQGPGQDPQFLISFYEKMQSDKGSIPDRFSAQQFSDYHSELNMSSLELGDSALYFCASSLGQGEYNSPLHFGNGTRLTVT.

The chain couples TRBV19 to TRBJ2-1; TRBD1 agrees at 7 bases. Trimming took 2 bases from V and 8 from J; bases not matched to a gene: 3. Germline V lookup: CDR1 LNHDA, CDR2 SQIVND (reference sequence). There are 13 residues in the CDR3. In nucleotides, the CDR3 is TGTGCCAGTAGTATATCCGACAGGGATGAGCAGTTCTTC. It yields the protein CASSISDRDEQFF. Combining the CDR3 with reference TRBV19 and TRBJ2-1 gives the whole variable domain DGGITQSPKYLFRKEGQNVTLSCEQNLNHDAMYWYRQDPGQGLRLIYYSQIVNDFQKGDIAEGYSVSREKKESFPLTVTSAQKNPTAFYLCASSISDRDEQFFGPGTRLTVL.

This clonotype showed up many times. This rearrangement joins TRBV12-3 or TRBV12-4 to TRBJ1-2, with D hard to call. The CDR3 is 11 residues long. V was cut by 10 bases and J by 3 bases, with 9 bases left in between. CDR3 coding DNA: TGTGCCACAGAGGAATACTATGGCTACACCTTC. Translating it yields CATEEYYGYTF.

This sequence joins TRBV11-2 and TRBJ1-6; the D is unclear. CDR3 size: 16 residues. Germline lookup yields CDR1 SGHAT and CDR2 FQNNGV. Trimming took 6 bases from V and 4 from J, leaving 16 bases between them. The CDR3 spells CASSESGSLYNSPLHF. The CDR3 DNA follows: TGTGCCAGCAGTGAATCAGGATCCCTATATAATTCACCCCTCCACTTT.

This clonotype was seen only a few times. The chain employs TRBV9 and TRBJ2-1; D not resolved. CDR1 is SGDLS, CDR2 YYNGEE, per germline. V was cut by 2 bases and J by 0 bases, with 6 bases left in between. The CDR3 runs 14 residues. The CDR3 spells CASSVQSSYNEQFF. The CDR3 DNA follows: TGTGCCAGCAGCGTCCAGAGCTCCTACAATGAGCAGTTCTTC.

The chain uses TRBV7-9 and TRBJ1-2; unclear D gene. Germline loops: CDR1 SEHNR, CDR2 FQNEAQ (reference sequence). CDR3 length equals 14 residues. Trimming pared 1 base from V and 6 bases from J, leaving 12 bases between. CDR3 sequence: CASSLEVERDGYTF. The CDR3 DNA sequence: TGTGCCAGCAGCTTAGAGGTTGAGAGGGATGGCTACACCTTC.

This clonotype was recorded at least ten times. The CDR3 nucleotides are TGTGCCAGCAGCTTATTGACGGGGAGCACAGATACGCAGTATTTT. Protein: CASSLLTGSTDTQYF. J is TRBJ2-3 and V is TRBV11-2; D is possibly TRBD2 (5 bases). The germline gives CDR1 SGHAT, CDR2 FQNNGV. This CDR3 region has 15 residues. Trimming pared 2 bases from V and 0 bases from J, leaving 9 bases between. The full variable domain, rest sourced from reference TRBV11-2 and TRBJ2-3, is EAGVAQSPRYKIIEKRQSVAFWCNPISGHATLYWYQQILGQGPKLLIQFQNNGVVDDSQLPKDRFSAERLKGVDSTLKIQPAKLEDSAVYLCASSLLTGSTDTQYFGPGTRLTVL.

This rearrangement joins TRBV12-3 or TRBV12-4 to TRBJ2-1; D is possibly TRBD1 (6 bases). The DNA end is a closer match to TRBJ2-7, so the J assignment may be wrong. This CDR3 has 17 residues. The CDR3 coding sequence is TGTGCCAGCAGCCGTCCACTCCAGACAGGTCCCTACAATGAGCAGTACTTC. Amino acids: CASSRPLQTGPYNEQYF.

This clonotype has a count of ten or more. J is TRBJ1-6 and V is TRBV3-1; D is undetermined. The germline V gene encodes CDR1 LGHDT and CDR2 YNNKEL (reference sequence). Trimming took 1 base from V and 10 from J, leaving 14 bases between them. The CDR3 length is 15 residues. The CDR3 sequence is CASSQAPGLGSPLHF. CDR3 in DNA: TGTGCCAGCAGCCAAGCCCCGGGGTTGGGCTCACCCCTCCACTTT. The variable domain in full, with the rest retrieved from reference TRBV3-1 and TRBJ1-6, is DTAVSQTPKYLVTQMGNDKSIKCEQNLGHDTMYWYKQDSKKFLKIMFSYNNKELIINETVPNRFSPKSPDKAHLNLHINSLELGDSAVYFCASSQAPGLGSPLHFGNGTRLTVT.

This clonotype was counted only a few times. The chain recombines TRBV15 with TRBJ2-5; maybe TRBD2 (6 bases). This CDR3 is built from 16 residues. V lost 1 base and J lost 2, with 14 bases in between. Germline V gene sequence: CDR1 LNHNV, CDR2 YYDKDF (reference sequence). CDR3 loop: CATSRGISAGQETQYF. In nucleotides, the CDR3 is TGTGCCACCAGCAGAGGGATATCGGCGGGGCAAGAGACCCAGTACTTC.

In this sample, this clonotype turned up many times. The chain employs TRBV2 and TRBJ2-3; the D gene is possibly TRBD1 (5 bases). Trimming left V 3 bases short and J 2 bases short, with 9 bases between. Germline V lookup: CDR1 SNHLY, CDR2 FYNNEI. This CDR3 region has 14 residues. This chain's CDR3 is CASSDGANTDTQYF. The CDR3 nucleotides read TGTGCCAGCAGTGATGGGGCTAACACAGATACGCAGTATTTT.

This clonotype has more than one count but fewer than ten. V usage is TRBV20-1 and J usage is TRBJ2-1; possible D gene TRBD2, 6 bases. V lost 1 base, J lost 10 bases, and 14 bases lay in between. The CDR3 extends over 13 amino acids. CDR1 is DFQATT and CDR2 is SNEGSKA in the germline V gene (reference sequence). The CDR3 sequence is CSARVGDFGEQFF. The CDR3 DNA reads as TGCAGTGCTAGAGTGGGGGACTTCGGGGAGCAGTTCTTC.

The table lists this clonotype with a few counts. V usage is TRBV6-1 and J usage is TRBJ1-5; unclear D gene. Trimming took off 3 bases at V and 5 bases at J, with 8 bases between the two ends. Germline loops: CDR1 MNHNS, CDR2 SASEGT. This CDR3 region has 13 residues. CDR3 protein: CASSDNGYQPQHF. In DNA, the CDR3 is TGTGCCAGCAGTGATAATGGGTATCAGCCCCAGCATTTT.